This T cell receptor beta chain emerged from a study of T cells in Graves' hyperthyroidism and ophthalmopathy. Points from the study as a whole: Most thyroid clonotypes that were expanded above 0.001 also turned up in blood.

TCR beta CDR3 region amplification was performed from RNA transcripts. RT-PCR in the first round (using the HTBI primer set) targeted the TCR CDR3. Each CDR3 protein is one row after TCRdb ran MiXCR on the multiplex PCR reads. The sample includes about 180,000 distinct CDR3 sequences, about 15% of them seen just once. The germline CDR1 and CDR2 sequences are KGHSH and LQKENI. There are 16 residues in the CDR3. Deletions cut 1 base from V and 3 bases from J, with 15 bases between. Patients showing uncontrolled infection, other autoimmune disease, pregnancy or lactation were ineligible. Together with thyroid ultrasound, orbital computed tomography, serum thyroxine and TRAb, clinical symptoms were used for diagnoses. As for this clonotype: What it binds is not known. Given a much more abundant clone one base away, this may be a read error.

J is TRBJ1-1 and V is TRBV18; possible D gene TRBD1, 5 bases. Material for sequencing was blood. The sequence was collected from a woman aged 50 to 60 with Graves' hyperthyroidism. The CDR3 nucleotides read TGTGCCAGCTCACCACTCGGCAGGGCTACGGACACTGAAGCTTTCTTT. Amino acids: CASSPLGRATDTEAFF.